The clone carrying this T cell receptor (beta chain) was seen ten or more times. Per the study methods: Reference gene primer amplification in the assay estimated nucleated cell counts. The table came from immunoSEQ multiplex PCR; TCRdb's copy has only in-frame clones and leaves some out. That table gives V, J and clone size, and the DNA gave D and trimming. The data show about 240,000 clones, around 86% seen once. The source of the sample is a study of blood T cell repertoires in COVID-19. Study context: Nucleic acid was either cDNA or gDNA, and it came from T cells, B-cell-depleted T cells, or PBMCs.

V dropped 0 bases and J dropped 3 bases, with 11 bases sitting between them. CDR3 length: 15 amino acids. CDR1 and CDR2 (germline): MNHEY, SVGAGI. Sequenced: peripheral blood. The chain joins TRBV6-5 to TRBJ1-1; D perhaps matches TRBD1 (6 bases). The receptor comes from a woman aged 55-75 years with active or convalescent COVID-19. This chain's CDR3 is CASSYSYPGDTEAFF. The CDR3 coding sequence is TGTGCCAGCAGTTACTCTTACCCAGGGGACACTGAAGCTTTCTTT.